The 21 T cell receptor beta chains below were found in one sample sequenced in a study of T-cell memory formation after mild COVID-19. TCRdb ran MiXCR on the 5' RACE reads and lists one entry per CDR3 protein. The sample contains about 140,000 distinct CDR3 sequences, more than 13% of which appear only once. The sequencing sample was made of PBMCs or a T cell subset sorted from them (not recorded which). Source of these receptors: an adult woman who had mild COVID-19 (a few samples of this study predate the infection). Cell type and time point are not known.

This sequence joins TRBV7-6 and TRBJ2-1; D assignment may be TRBD1 or TRBD2 (5 bases each). From germline, CDR1 is SGHVS and CDR2 FNYEAQ. The CDR3 has 15 residues. V was shortened by 2 bases and J by 0 bases, with 8 bases between the two germline ends. In DNA form, the CDR3 reads TGTGCCAGCAGCTTATCAGGGAGCTCCTACAATGAGCAGTTCTTC. It translates to CASSLSGSSYNEQFF.

The rearrangement joins TRBV30 to TRBJ2-5; D gene unclear. The V gene's germline CDR1 is GTSNPN and CDR2 SVGIG (reference sequence). V was trimmed by 2 bases and J by 7 bases, leaving 8 bases between them. This CDR3 comprises 11 residues. CDR3 residues: CAWSRIGTQYF. The CDR3 nucleotides read TGTGCCTGGAGTAGGATCGGGACCCAGTACTTC.

The sample holds many counts of this clonotype. The chain has TRBV9 and TRBJ2-1; D might be TRBD2 (5 bases). The CDR3 extends over 14 amino acids. V was trimmed by 3 bases and J by 7 bases, leaving 14 bases between them. Germline CDR1 reads SGDLS; CDR2 reads YYNGEE. Here the CDR3 reads CASSDGAWENEQFF. The CDR3, as DNA: TGTGCCAGCAGCGATGGTGCGTGGGAGAATGAGCAGTTCTTC.

The chain combines TRBV14 with TRBJ2-1; D is possibly TRBD1 (6 bases). This CDR3 is built from 14 residues. The germline CDR1 and CDR2 sequences are SGHDN and FVKESK. Trimming pared 3 bases from V and 4 bases from J, leaving 10 bases between. The CDR3 coding sequence is TGTGCCAGCAGCCATTGGACAGCATACAATGAGCAGTTCTTC. Its protein is CASSHWTAYNEQFF.

This clonotype has just a few counts. The genes are TRBV7-6 and TRBJ2-7; 11 bases fit TRBD1. Germline V CDR1 and CDR2: SGHVS, FNYEAQ. The V gene end was trimmed by 5 bases and the J gene end by 5 bases; junction bases not matched to a gene: 11. The CDR3 consists of 16 residues. CDR3 region: CASSQRFGQGADEQYF. CDR3 nucleotide sequence: TGTGCCAGCAGCCAACGTTTCGGACAGGGGGCGGACGAGCAGTACTTC.

This clonotype was seen a few times. This chain uses TRBV5-1 with TRBJ1-1; weak D call: TRBD1 (5 bases). The germline CDR1 and CDR2 sequences are SGHRS and YFSETQ. V was trimmed by 4 bases and J by 7 bases, leaving 8 bases between them. CDR3 length: 11 residues. CDR3 coding DNA: TGCGCCAGCAGCGGGGGTAGTGAAGCTTTCTTT. Its protein is CASSGGSEAFF.

The J gene is TRBJ2-7, the V gene TRBV7-9; 8 bases align to TRBD1. Trimming removed 4 bases from V and 3 bases from J; junction bases left unmatched: 5. The CDR3 sequence is 14 residues long. CDR1 and CDR2 (germline): SEHNR, FQNEAQ (reference sequence). The CDR3 DNA sequence: TGTGCCAGCAGCTCGGGACAGGAGCACTACGAGCAGTACTTC. It codes for CASSSGQEHYEQYF.

In its sample, this clonotype was seen a few times. In DNA, the CDR3 is TGTGCCAGCAGCTTGGCCGGAGCTGCGGCCTACACCTTC. It is translated as CASSLAGAAAYTF. V is TRBV5-5 and J is TRBJ1-2; D not resolved. The CDR3 has 13 amino acids. Per germline, CDR1 SGHKS and CDR2 YYEKEE (reference sequence). Deletions cut 0 bases from V and 10 bases from J, with 13 bases between. Looking up the rest from reference TRBV5-5 and TRBJ1-2 gives the full variable domain: DAGVTQSPTHLIKTRGQQVTLRCSPISGHKSVSWYQQVLGQGPQFIFQYYEKEERGRGNFPDRFSARQFPNYSSELNVNALLLGDSALYLCASSLAGAAAYTFGSGTRLTVV.

The chain joins TRBV6-1 to TRBJ2-1; perhaps TRBD1 as D (6 bases). The CDR3 has 14 amino acids. Germline lookup yields CDR1 MNHNS and CDR2 SASEGT. The V end was cut by 5 bases, the J end by 5 bases, with 13 bases between. The CDR3 protein is CASSLDRIDNEQFF. CDR3 DNA sequence: TGTGCCAGCAGTCTAGACAGGATCGACAATGAGCAGTTCTTC.

This clonotype was counted a few times. This chain links TRBV11-2 with TRBJ2-7, with 9 nucleotides matching TRBD2. J lost 1 base, V lost 5 bases, and 6 bases had no gene match. Per germline, CDR1 SGHAT and CDR2 FQNNGV. CDR3 length: 15 amino acids. The CDR3 bases are TGTGCCAGCAGCCCGCTAGCGGGGAAATCCTACGAGCAGTACTTC. This encodes CASSPLAGKSYEQYF.

Relative to its sample, this clonotype is medium-sized (0.01 to 0.1%). The chain combines TRBV7-8 with TRBJ1-4, with TRBD1 matching over 9 bases. Germline lookup yields CDR1 SGHVS and CDR2 FQNEAQ. This CDR3 region has 15 residues. The V gene end was trimmed by 5 bases and the J gene end by 5 bases; junction bases not matched to a gene: 6. The DNA for the CDR3 is TGTGCCAGCAGCCAAGGCGGACAGGGGAATGAAAAACTGTTTTTT. Translating gives CASSQGGQGNEKLFF.

J is TRBJ2-1 and V is TRBV4-2; the D gene is possibly TRBD2 (5 bases). Between the trimmed V and J ends, which lost 0 bases and 7 bases, there was a span of 7 bases. In germline, CDR1 is LGHNA, CDR2 YNFKEQ. This CDR3 has 13 amino acids. The CDR3 is CASSQDWRNEQFF. CDR3 nucleotide sequence: TGTGCCAGCAGCCAAGATTGGAGGAATGAGCAGTTCTTC.

The V call is TRBV20-1, the J call TRBJ2-7, with a possible D match to TRBD2 (6 bases). This CDR3 comprises 12 residues. Trimming cost V 4 bases and J 4 bases, with 11 bases left between them. Germline V gene data show CDR1 as DFQATT and CDR2 as SNEGSKA (reference sequence). CDR3 nucleotides: TGCAGTGCTAATAGCGGATCTTACGAGCAGTACTTC. This codes for CSANSGSYEQYF.

This clonotype appeared many times. The rearrangement links TRBV5-6 to TRBJ2-5; D call uncertain. The CDR3 loop spans 16 amino acids. V lost 2 bases and J 1 base, leaving 15 bases between the germline ends. In germline, CDR1 is SGHDT, CDR2 YYEEEE. The CDR3: CASSFAPAGSQETQYF. The CDR3 coding sequence is TGTGCCAGCAGCTTCGCCCCGGCCGGGTCCCAAGAGACCCAGTACTTC. The full variable domain, completed using reference TRBV5-6 and TRBJ2-5, is DAGVTQSPTHLIKTRGQQVTLRCSPKSGHDTVSWYQQALGQGPQFIFQYYEEEERQRGNFPDRFSGHQFPNYSSELNVNALLLGDSALYLCASSFAPAGSQETQYFGPGTRLLVL.

The V gene is TRBV7-9, the J gene TRBJ2-2; D is undetermined. The CDR3 runs to 16 residues. The V gene's germline CDR1 is SEHNR and CDR2 FQNEAQ (reference sequence). V was pared by 4 bases and J by 2 bases, with 14 bases between. DNA for the CDR3: TGTGCCAGCAGCTCCTCAACGGAAGAAAACACCGGGGAGCTGTTTTTT. Amino acids: CASSSSTEENTGELFF.

The chain carries TRBV24-1 and TRBJ2-7; D remains ambiguous. The length of the CDR3 is 13 residues. The V and J ends lost 4 bases and 3 bases respectively, with 9 bases between them. CDR1 and CDR2 (germline): KGHDR, SFDVKD. DNA for the CDR3: TGTGCCACCAGTGACCCCAGATTCTACGAGCAGTACTTC. It encodes CATSDPRFYEQYF.

This clonotype was counted at least ten times. The gene calls are TRBV4-1 and TRBJ2-7; possibly TRBD1 or TRBD2 for D (5 bases each). This CDR3 is 14 amino acids long. Trimming removed 4 bases from V and 2 bases from J, with 12 bases in between. Germline V gene data show CDR1 as MGHRA and CDR2 as YSYEKL. The CDR3 sequence: CASSLRDQAYEQYF. The CDR3 coding sequence is TGCGCCAGCAGCCTCCGGGACCAGGCCTACGAGCAGTACTTC.

The CDR3, as DNA: TGCGCCAGCAGCTTTTCGTCTCGACAACTGAACACTGAAGCTTTCTTT. Its protein product is CASSFSSRQLNTEAFF. V and J are TRBV5-1 and TRBJ1-1, with no clear D. The CDR3 has 16 residues. CDR1 is SGHRS, CDR2 YFSETQ, per germline. V lost 2 bases to trimming and J lost 0 bases, with 14 bases between them.

The chain joins TRBV24-1 to TRBJ1-5; unclear D gene. Germline V gives CDR1 KGHDR, CDR2 SFDVKD. The CDR3 is 15 amino acids. V was cut by 3 bases and J by 1 base, with 9 bases left in between. CDR3 in DNA: TGTGCCACCAGTGATGGTGGGTTCAGCAATCAGCCCCAGCATTTT. It yields the protein CATSDGGFSNQPQHF.

This clonotype was picked up a small number of times. This chain connects TRBV12-5 to TRBJ1-1; 10 nucleotides align to TRBD1. The V and J ends lost 2 bases and 3 bases, in that order; junction bases with no gene match: 24. The CDR3 is 22 residues long. Per germline, CDR1 LGHNT and CDR2 FRNRAP. CDR3 region: CASGLSTLLNPGTGADHTEAFF. The CDR3 DNA sequence: TGTGCTAGTGGTTTGTCCACTCTCCTAAACCCCGGGACAGGGGCCGACCACACTGAAGCTTTCTTT.

V and J are TRBV5-1 and TRBJ2-1; TRBD2 aligns across 9 bases. CDR1 SGHRS and CDR2 YFSETQ come from the germline V gene. The CDR3 is 14 amino acids. Trimming removed 4 bases from V and 4 bases from J; junction bases left unmatched: 3. In DNA form, the CDR3 reads TGCGCCAGCAGCCTTAGCGGGAGTTACAATGAGCAGTTCTTC. Residues: CASSLSGSYNEQFF.